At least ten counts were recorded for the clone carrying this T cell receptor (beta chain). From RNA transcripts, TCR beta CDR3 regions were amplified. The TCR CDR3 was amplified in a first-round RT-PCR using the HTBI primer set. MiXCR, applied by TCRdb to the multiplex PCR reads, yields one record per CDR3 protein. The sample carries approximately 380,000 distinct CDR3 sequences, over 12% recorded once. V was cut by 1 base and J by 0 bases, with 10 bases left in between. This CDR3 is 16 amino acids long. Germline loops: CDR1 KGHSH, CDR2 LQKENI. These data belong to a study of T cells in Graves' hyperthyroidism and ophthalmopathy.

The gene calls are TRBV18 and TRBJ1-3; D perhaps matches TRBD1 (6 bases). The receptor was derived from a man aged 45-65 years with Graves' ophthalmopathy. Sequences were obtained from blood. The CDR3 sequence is CASSPQQGFSGNTIYF. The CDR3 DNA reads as TGTGCCAGCTCACCACAACAGGGATTCTCTGGAAACACCATATATTTT. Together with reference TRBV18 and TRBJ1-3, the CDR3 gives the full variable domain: NAGVMQNPRHLVRRRGQEARLRCSPMKGHSHVYWYRQLPEEGLKFMVYLQKENIIDESGMPKERFSAEFPKEGPSILRIQQVVRGDSAAYFCASSPQQGFSGNTIYFGEGSWLTVV.